The rows below give T cell receptor beta chains drawn from one sample of a study of CD8+ T cells in alopecia areata. Here immunoSEQ multiplex PCR was the method, and the copy in TCRdb shows in-frame clones only, minus some. The sample holds 15,000 to 20,000 clones, 50% to 60% seen once. Sequencing used skin, obtained at week 4, from a patient treated with tofacitinib. The receptors originated from a human donor with alopecia areata. Each CDR3 is given with its conserved first and last residue. D genes are given only for firm matches. Size values are once, few and many counts, or a class for expanded clones, and some rows have none.

d_call,j_call,v_call,clone_size,cdr3_nt,cdr3_aa
.,TRBJ1-3,TRBV5-1,.,TGCGCCAGCAGCTTGGGGGGCTCTGGAAACACCATATATTTT,CASSLGGSGNTIYF
.,TRBJ1-6,TRBV30,.,TGTGCCTGGAGTGTACCCGGGGGGAATTCACCCCTCCACTTT,CAWSVPGGNSPLHF
.,TRBJ1-5,TRBV27,.,TGTGCCAGCAGTCCCTCACCCAGGGAGCTTTCCCGTTATAGCAATCAGCCCCAGCATTTT,CASSPSPRELSRYSNQPQHF
TRBD2,TRBJ2-1,TRBV7-8,few,TGTGCCAGCAGCTTAGAGGGCGGAGCGGGGGGTGGTATTGAGCAGTTCTTC,CASSLEGGAGGGIEQFF
TRBD1,TRBJ2-2,TRBV19,few,TGTGCCAGTAGTACCTTGACAGGGGCCGGGGAGCTGTTTTTT,CASSTLTGAGELFF
.,TRBJ1-1,TRBV7-9,.,TGTGCCAGCAGCTTAGGACAGATTGAAGCTTTCTTT,CASSLGQIEAFF
.,TRBJ2-7,TRBV5-6,few,TGTGCCAGCAGCCCCGGGCGAATCTACGAGCAGTACTTC,CASSPGRIYEQYF
.,TRBJ1-5,TRBV2,.,TGTGCCAGCAGTGGGGAGGGATCCGGGCCCCAGCATTTT,CASSGEGSGPQHF
TRBD1,TRBJ1-6,TRBV7-2,.,TGTGCCAGCAGCCAGGGACAGGGAAGTTCACCCCTCCACTTT,CASSQGQGSSPLHF
.,TRBJ2-2,TRBV4-2,.,TGTGCCAGCAGCCTTCTACGGAGCGGGGAGCTGTTTTTT,CASSLLRSGELFF
TRBD1,TRBJ1-1,TRBV5-1,once,TGCGCCAGCAGCCGGCCGGGACAGCGAACTGAAGCTTTCTTT,CASSRPGQRTEAFF
.,TRBJ1-2,TRBV4-1,.,TGCGCCAGCAGCCGTCTCGGGACTTACTATGGCTACACCTTC,CASSRLGTYYGYTF
TRBD1,TRBJ1-2,TRBV23-1,few,TGCGCCAGCAGTCAACTCCGGGACAGGGGGCGTTTAGGTGGCTACACCTTC,CASSQLRDRGRLGGYTF
.,TRBJ1-5,TRBV21-1,.,TGTGCCAGCAAGGGGATCCAGCCCCAGCATTTT,CASKGIQPQHF
.,TRBJ2-7,TRBV4-3,.,TGCGCCAGCAGCCAAGACCACGTAGGGGACGAGCAGTACTTC,CASSQDHVGDEQYF
.,TRBJ2-1,TRBV11-2,.,TGTGCCAGCAGCCAACTCGGCGGGCGGTGGGACAATGAGCAGTTCTTC,CASSQLGGRWDNEQFF
.,TRBJ1-5,TRBV28,.,TGTGCCAGCACCCCTGGGGGTCCCGGGAATCAGCCCCAGCATTTT,CASTPGGPGNQPQHF
.,TRBJ2-7,TRBV5-6,.,TGTGCCAGCGCCCTCCCGGGACGGAGTACCTACGAGCAGTACTTC,CASALPGRSTYEQYF
.,TRBJ1-3,TRBV4-3,.,TGCGCCAGCAGCCAACGGCTTTTGACAGTCTCCAGCTCTGGAAACACCATATATTTT,CASSQRLLTVSSSGNTIYF
.,TRBJ2-1,TRBV25-1,.,TGTGCCAGCAGTTTGTCAGGGGATTACAATGAGCAGTTCTTC,CASSLSGDYNEQFF
TRBD1,TRBJ1-1,TRBV11-3,once,TGTGCCAGCAGCTTAGCCGGGACAGAATACATGAACACTGAAGCTTTCTTT,CASSLAGTEYMNTEAFF
.,TRBJ2-7,TRBV6-1,.,TGTGCCAGCTACCCTCAGGGGTCCTACGAGCAGTACTTC,CASYPQGSYEQYF
TRBD1,TRBJ2-1,TRBV11-2,.,TGTGCCAGCAGCTTAGACCACGGGACAGCTACCATATCTTACAATGAGCAGTTCTTC,CASSLDHGTATISYNEQFF
TRBD1,TRBJ1-2,TRBV18,medium-sized,TGTGCCAGCTCACCGGCGGACAGGGGTGACTATGGCTACACCTTC,CASSPADRGDYGYTF
TRBD2,TRBJ2-1,TRBV14,few,TGTGCCAGCAGCCAGAATCGCGGGGGGATTTACAATGAGCAGTTCTTC,CASSQNRGGIYNEQFF
TRBD2,TRBJ2-1,TRBV4-1,once,TGCGCCAGCAGCCAAGAGGGGGGGGGCAATGAGCAGTTCTTC,CASSQEGGGNEQFF
.,TRBJ2-7,TRBV29-1,.,TGCAGCGTTTTAGGACAGTCCCTGTACGAGCAGTACTTC,CSVLGQSLYEQYF
.,TRBJ2-7,TRBV4-3,.,TGCGCCAGCAGCCAAGATCGGACCTCCTACGAGCAGTACTTC,CASSQDRTSYEQYF
.,TRBJ2-7,TRBV11-3,.,TGTGCCAGCAGCTTCAGCCTTAGCTCCTACGAGCAGTACTTC,CASSFSLSSYEQYF
.,TRBJ1-5,TRBV27,.,TGTGCCAGCAGTTTGGAGGTGGGCAATCAGCCCCAGCATTTT,CASSLEVGNQPQHF
TRBD2,TRBJ2-3,TRBV5-1,few,TGCGCCAGCAGCCCTAAGCGGGGGGGCACAGATACGCAGTATTTT,CASSPKRGGTDTQYF
.,TRBJ1-2,TRBV7-9,few,TGTGCCAGCAGCTTGAGGAGCGGCTACACCTTC,CASSLRSGYTF
TRBD1,TRBJ1-5,TRBV4-1,.,TGCGCCAGCAGCCAAGAAGGGACAGGGATTCAGCCCCAGCATTTT,CASSQEGTGIQPQHF
.,TRBJ2-5,TRBV6-5,.,TGTGCCACTTCAGGGCGTGGAGAGACCCAGTACTTC,CATSGRGETQYF
.,TRBJ1-6,TRBV6-5,.,TGTGCCAGCAGTTGGGAAGGGACCGATAATTCACCCCTCCACTTT,CASSWEGTDNSPLHF
.,TRBJ2-7,TRBV28,few,TGTGCCAGCAGTACCTCCCGACCGGGGAACTACGAGCAGTACTTC,CASSTSRPGNYEQYF
TRBD2,TRBJ2-5,TRBV4-3,few,TGCGCCAGCAGCCAAGAGTCTGGCGGGGGGCCTTTTCAAGAGACCCAGTACTTC,CASSQESGGGPFQETQYF
TRBD2,TRBJ2-7,TRBV5-6,few,TGTGCCAGCAGCGTTCTTGCGGGGGGGCGCTCCTACGAGCAGTACTTC,CASSVLAGGRSYEQYF
.,TRBJ1-1,TRBV18,.,TGTGCCAGCTCACCTCTCCCCCCACCCAGGATAACGAACACTGAAGCTTTCTTT,CASSPLPPPRITNTEAFF
.,TRBJ2-3,TRBV7-2,few,TGTGCCAGCAGCTTATCAACAGCAAGGGCAGATACGCAGTATTTT,CASSLSTARADTQYF
.,TRBJ2-7,TRBV6-5,few,TGTGCCAGCAGTTACTTCTACGAGCAGTACTTC,CASSYFYEQYF
TRBD2,TRBJ2-5,TRBV11-2,.,TGTGCCAGCAGCTTAGTATCTAGCGGGGGGCCTGAGACCCAGTACTTC,CASSLVSSGGPETQYF